This is a list of T cell receptor beta chains from one sample in a study of blood T cell repertoires in COVID-19. This table comes from immunoSEQ multiplex PCR, and its TCRdb copy is limited to in-frame clones, with some not included. The repertoire holds roughly 200,000 clones, with around 85% as singletons. Sequenced: peripheral blood. The receptor source for this set is a woman aged 55-70 years with acute or convalescent COVID-19. CDR3s leave out the opening cysteine and the closing phenylalanine or tryptophan.

V gene	J gene	CDR3 protein
TRBV25-1	TRBJ1-2	ASSETGGDNGYT
TRBV5-1	TRBJ2-5	ASSLALAGVETQY
TRBV4-1	TRBJ1-1	ASSQDSRQGKRLGHTEAF
TRBV6-4	TRBJ2-1	ASTQVAGGEQF
TRBV7-3	TRBJ2-1	ASSLKAGLYNEQF
TRBV29-1	TRBJ1-2	SVETGDGYT
TRBV27	TRBJ2-3	ASSFSVQWGGPTDTQY
TRBV28	TRBJ2-3	ASSPQGAGTDTQY
TRBV11-1	TRBJ2-2	ASSTGQGSLTGELF
TRBV9	TRBJ2-3	ASTPAPQGALGY
TRBV6-6	TRBJ1-1	ASRSTGDTEAF
TRBV30	TRBJ2-2	AWKGTQNTGELF
TRBV4-2	TRBJ1-3	ASSQGSRQTGNTIY
TRBV19	TRBJ1-2	ASSFGTGVGYT
TRBV19	TRBJ2-2	ASSIDSLNTGELF
TRBV28	TRBJ1-4	ASSPGLSTGKLF
TRBV19	TRBJ1-2	ASSAPGRGDYGYT
TRBV19	TRBJ2-3	ASSFSLYGRASTDTQY
TRBV5-1	TRBJ1-1	ASSGGTGNTEAF
TRBV3-1/TRBV3-2	TRBJ1-1	ASSQDLREGNTEAF
TRBV30	TRBJ2-1	AWRRGRLSSYNEQF
TRBV11-2	TRBJ2-1	ASSLDREHQQF
TRBV10-3	TRBJ2-1	AIRGLAANEQF
TRBV5-1	TRBJ1-1	ASSLGSGGGNTEAF
TRBV5-4	TRBJ2-3	ASSLVVAGGTDTQY
TRBV18	TRBJ1-1	ASSLTGNSEAF
TRBV2	TRBJ2-1	ASRTSGVYNEQF
TRBV30	TRBJ2-1	AWNQGLAGGGQF
TRBV28	TRBJ1-1	ASSLLEGMNTEAF
TRBV24-1	TRBJ1-5	ATKGGGDNQPQH
TRBV3-1/TRBV3-2	TRBJ2-4	ASSPRGRVDIQY
TRBV4-2	TRBJ1-3	ASSQGTGLDTIY
TRBV28	TRBJ1-3	ASKRDSSGNTIY
TRBV15	TRBJ1-1	ATSRGVGISNTEAF
TRBV28	TRBJ1-1	ASSLLGATEAF
TRBV13	TRBJ2-7	ASSRQFYEQY
TRBV10-3	TRBJ1-4	AISEVARDVELF
TRBV9	TRBJ2-7	ASSVGVSGRDTTYEQY
TRBV5-1	TRBJ2-6	ASSLLPMTSGSSGANVLT
TRBV7-8	TRBJ1-1	ASSLGQGEKNTEAF
TRBV28	TRBJ1-2	ASSPTGAYGYT
TRBV24-1	TRBJ2-3	ATSAPGQNTDTQY
TRBV30	TRBJ2-1	AWTPGASSYNEQF
TRBV9	TRBJ2-1	ASSVVGSGSEQF
TRBV5-8	TRBJ2-7	ASSLTAYLPYEQY
TRBV28	TRBJ2-7	ASSLGQGQSYEQY
TRBV5-1	TRBJ2-3	ASSPGGRADTQY
TRBV27	TRBJ2-3	ASSLSLYTDTQY
TRBV19	TRBJ1-2	ASSIGYRNYGYT